This is a list of T cell receptor beta chains from one sample in a study of blood T cell repertoires in COVID-19. Assay: immunoSEQ multiplex PCR; the TCRdb copy retains only in-frame clones and omits some. This repertoire shows over 50,000 clones, around 84% found once; its top ten account for 12%. Sequences were obtained from peripheral blood. The receptors come from a man between 65 and 85 years old with active COVID-19. The CDR3 runs from the conserved cysteine through the conserved F or W. The D gene is left open where the match is weak. The size field is filled for only some rows; it gives once, few, many or a size class.

TRBD1	TRBJ2-7	-	TRBV4-2	TGTGCCAGCAGCCACGGGACAGACTCCTACGAGCAGTACTTC	CASSHGTDSYEQYF
-	TRBJ2-7	-	TRBV27	TGTGCCAGCAGTTTAGCCGGGATGGGAGTCGAGCAGTACTTC	CASSLAGMGVEQYF
-	TRBJ1-5	-	TRBV3-1/TRBV3-2	TGTGCCAGCAGCCCCGGGGAGGCCCTTACGCCCCAGCATTTT	CASSPGEALTPQHF
TRBD1	TRBJ1-1	-	TRBV3-1/TRBV3-2	TGTGCCAGCAGCCGAGCAGGGGGCTACACTGAAGCTTTCTTT	CASSRAGGYTEAFF
TRBD2	TRBJ2-1	once	TRBV27	TGTGCCAGCCCCTGCGTCCCTAGCGGAAATCACAATGAGCAGTTCTTC	CASPCVPSGNHNEQFF
-	TRBJ1-5	-	TRBV6-5	TGTGCCACCTCTCAGGGAATAAGTCAGCCCCAGCATTTT	CATSQGISQPQHF
TRBD1	TRBJ2-2	-	TRBV7-8	TGTGCCAGCAGCCCCGGGACAGCGAACACCGGGGAGCTGTTTTTT	CASSPGTANTGELFF
-	TRBJ1-2	-	TRBV19	TGTGCCAGTAGTATAGTAGGGGCGCGTCCGTCCTACACCTTC	CASSIVGARPSYTF
-	TRBJ2-7	-	TRBV7-2	TGTGCCAGCAGCTTAGCGGGCAGCAGCTGGAGGGGAAAGCAGTACTTC	CASSLAGSSWRGKQYF
TRBD2	TRBJ2-3	-	TRBV5-1	TGCGCCAGCAGCTTGCTAGCGGGGGGTACAGATACGCAGTATTTT	CASSLLAGGTDTQYF
-	TRBJ2-7	-	TRBV7-3	TGTGCCAGCAGCGCCGGGGGTAACCACGAGCAGTACTTC	CASSAGGNHEQYF
-	TRBJ2-1	-	TRBV4-2	TGTGCCAGCAGCCAAGATGCCCTAGCGTCCTACAATGAGCAGTTCTTC	CASSQDALASYNEQFF
TRBD2	TRBJ2-5	-	TRBV6-5	TGTGCCAGCAGTTTTCAGCGGGGGGGCTCAGAGACCCAGTACTTC	CASSFQRGGSETQYF
-	TRBJ1-6	few	TRBV30	TGTGCCTGTCGACCAGGCGCGAATTCACCCCTCCACTTT	CACRPGANSPLHF
TRBD1	TRBJ2-2	-	TRBV11-3	TGTGCCAGCAGCTTAGATTCGACAGGGCGACGATCGAAGTCCGGGGAGCTGTTTTTT	CASSLDSTGRRSKSGELFF
TRBD1	TRBJ1-6	once	TRBV2	TGTGCCAGCAGTGAAGTTTCGGGACAGGGGAGCTCCTATAATTCACCCCTCCACTTT	CASSEVSGQGSSYNSPLHF
-	TRBJ1-6	-	TRBV5-4	TGTGCCAGCAGCTTGGGAGGGAACAATTCACCCCTCCACTTT	CASSLGGNNSPLHF
-	TRBJ1-5	-	TRBV19	TGTGCCAGTAGTATAGAAGGCAGGGTGGGAAATCAGCCCCAGCATTTT	CASSIEGRVGNQPQHF
-	TRBJ2-7	medium-sized	TRBV6-2/TRBV6-3	TGTGCCAGCAGCCCTCGAGGAGAGCAGTACTTC	CASSPRGEQYF
-	TRBJ2-2	-	TRBV5-1	TGCGCCAGCAGCTTAGCGGGCGAGAACACCGGGGAGCTGTTTTTT	CASSLAGENTGELFF
-	TRBJ1-2	-	TRBV6-1	TGTGCCAGCAGTGAACTAGATAGAAGCTATGGCTACACCTTC	CASSELDRSYGYTF
TRBD1	TRBJ1-5	-	TRBV7-2	TGTGCCAGCAGCTTAGGACAGGGGATGAATCAGCCCCAGCATTTT	CASSLGQGMNQPQHF
TRBD1	TRBJ1-1	-	TRBV6-2/TRBV6-3	TGTGCCAGCAGTTACTGGGTAGGGGGCGTGAACACTGAAGCTTTCTTT	CASSYWVGGVNTEAFF
TRBD2	TRBJ2-7	-	TRBV6-2/TRBV6-3	TGTGCCAGCAGTTACAGCGGGAGCCCAATAAGGAAGCAGTACTTC	CASSYSGSPIRKQYF
-	TRBJ2-7	-	TRBV10-3	TGTGCCATCAGGGCCAGGGGGGCCTACGAGCAGTACTTC	CAIRARGAYEQYF
TRBD1	TRBJ1-3	-	TRBV7-2	TGTGCCAGCAGCTGGCGGGACAGGCAGTCTGGAAACACCATATATTTT	CASSWRDRQSGNTIYF
TRBD1	TRBJ2-2	-	TRBV6-2/TRBV6-3	TGTGCCAGCAGCCGGGACAGGGTTCTTGTCGGGGAGCTGTTTTTT	CASSRDRVLVGELFF
-	TRBJ2-3	-	TRBV4-3	TGCGCCAGCAGCCAAGATGCGAGGGGGGGAGATACGCAGTATTTT	CASSQDARGGDTQYF
-	TRBJ2-7	-	TRBV7-9	TGTGCCAGCAGCCCTCCAGGGTTTAGCTCCTACGAGCAGTACTTC	CASSPPGFSSYEQYF
-	TRBJ2-7	-	TRBV7-2	TGTGCCAGCAGCTTAGTGCCGGGTCGGGAGCAGTACTTC	CASSLVPGREQYF
-	TRBJ1-5	-	TRBV4-3	TGCGCCAGCAGCCAAGAACTAAACCGTCAGCCCCAGCATTTT	CASSQELNRQPQHF
-	TRBJ1-2	-	TRBV20-1	TGCAGTGCTAGTAGGACAGCTTCTAACTATGGCTACACCTTC	CSASRTASNYGYTF
TRBD2	TRBJ2-5	-	TRBV7-6	TGTGCCAGCAGCCCGCTAGCGGGGGAGTACCAAGAGACCCAGTACTTC	CASSPLAGEYQETQYF
-	TRBJ1-1	-	TRBV2	TGTGCCAGCAGCCCACAGGGCGTTGACACTGAAGCTTTCTTT	CASSPQGVDTEAFF
TRBD2	TRBJ2-1	once	TRBV19	TGTGCCAGTAGTATAGGCGCACTAGCGGGGGGGGGCAATGAGCAGTTCTTC	CASSIGALAGGGNEQFF
-	TRBJ1-1	-	TRBV5-6	TGTGCCACCATCGGGGGAGGCGGAAGGTCTGAAGCTTTCTTT	CATIGGGGRSEAFF
-	TRBJ1-5	-	TRBV6-2/TRBV6-3	TGTGCCAGCAGTTACCGGGTTCAGCCCCAGCATTTT	CASSYRVQPQHF
TRBD1	TRBJ2-3	-	TRBV19	TGTGCCAGTAGCATAAGGGACAGCCGCACAGATACGCAGTATTTT	CASSIRDSRTDTQYF
TRBD1	TRBJ1-4	-	TRBV2	TGTGCCAGCAGGAGGGGACAGCGACTGGAAAAACTGTTTTTT	CASRRGQRLEKLFF
-	TRBJ2-4	-	TRBV19	TGTGCCAGTAGTATTCTGGCAGGGGTAGCCAAAAACATTCAGTACTTC	CASSILAGVAKNIQYF
TRBD1	TRBJ1-2	-	TRBV6-5	TGTGCCAGCAATACAGGGGCCGACTATGGCTACACCTTC	CASNTGADYGYTF
-	TRBJ2-3	-	TRBV24-1	TGTGCCACCAGGGGTGCGGGGGCGGGAGATACGCAGTATTTT	CATRGAGAGDTQYF
-	TRBJ1-5	-	TRBV19	TGTGCCAGTAGTAGCCCAGGGTATCAGCCCCAGCATTTT	CASSSPGYQPQHF
TRBD2	TRBJ2-1	-	TRBV2	TGTGCCAGCAGTCCCCGACTAGCGGGATTCTACAATGAGCAGTTCTTC	CASSPRLAGFYNEQFF
TRBD1	TRBJ2-7	-	TRBV24-1	TGTGCCACCAGCCACGGACAGGGGGGCGAGCAGTACTTC	CATSHGQGGEQYF
TRBD2	TRBJ2-3	-	TRBV5-1	TGCGCCAGCAGCTCCACCGGGACTAGCCATTTGGGCACAGATACGCAGTATTTT	CASSSTGTSHLGTDTQYF
-	TRBJ2-7	-	TRBV5-1	TGCGCCAGCAGCTTGACAGTCTACGAGCAGTACTTC	CASSLTVYEQYF
TRBD1	TRBJ1-5	-	TRBV19	TGTGCCAGTAGTACGGACAGGGGCCTGGGGCCCCAGCATTTT	CASSTDRGLGPQHF
-	TRBJ2-5	-	TRBV4-3	TGCGCCAGCAGCCAAGCTTCGGGCCGCGGGGAGACCCAGTACTTC	CASSQASGRGETQYF
-	TRBJ1-4	-	TRBV6-5	TGTGCCAGCATATCACAGCCCGCAACTAATGAAAAACTGTTTTTT	CASISQPATNEKLFF
TRBD1	TRBJ2-7	-	TRBV5-1	TGCGCCAGCAGCCGTAGACAGGGGCCCTACGAGCAGTACTTC	CASSRRQGPYEQYF
TRBD1	TRBJ1-1	few	TRBV28	TGTGCCAGCAGGGACAGGGAAGGAGGGAACACTGAAGCTTTCTTT	CASRDREGGNTEAFF
-	TRBJ2-7	-	TRBV19	TGTGCCAGTAGTCCCCCAGGACTGGGCTACGAGCAGTACTTC	CASSPPGLGYEQYF
TRBD2	TRBJ2-5	-	TRBV4-3	TGCGCCAGCAGCCAAGTAGCGGGGCAAGAGACCCAGTACTTC	CASSQVAGQETQYF
-	TRBJ1-2	-	TRBV19	TGTGCCAGTAGTATGGGCCCCGCATCCTATGGCTACACCTTC	CASSMGPASYGYTF
TRBD2	TRBJ2-2	-	TRBV14	TGTGCCAGCAGCCAAGGGAGACTAGCGGGGACCGGGGAGCTGTTTTTT	CASSQGRLAGTGELFF
-	TRBJ2-7	-	TRBV6-5	TGTGCCAGCAGGCAGACAGGAGATCTCGCCGAGCAGTACTTC	CASRQTGDLAEQYF
-	TRBJ2-1	-	TRBV5-6	TGTGCCAGCAGCCCGTTCGGGTACAATGAGCAGTTCTTC	CASSPFGYNEQFF